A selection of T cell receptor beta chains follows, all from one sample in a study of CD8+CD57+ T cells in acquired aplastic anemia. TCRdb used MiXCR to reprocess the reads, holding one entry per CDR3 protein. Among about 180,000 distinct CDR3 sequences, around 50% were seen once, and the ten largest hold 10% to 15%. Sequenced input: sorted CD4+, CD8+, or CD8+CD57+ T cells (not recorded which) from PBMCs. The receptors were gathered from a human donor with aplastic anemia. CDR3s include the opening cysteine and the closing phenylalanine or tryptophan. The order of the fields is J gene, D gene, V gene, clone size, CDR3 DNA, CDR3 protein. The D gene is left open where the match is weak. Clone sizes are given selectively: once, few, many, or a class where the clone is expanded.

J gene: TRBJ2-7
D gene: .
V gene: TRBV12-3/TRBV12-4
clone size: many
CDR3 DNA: TGTGCCAGCAAGGGCCAGACCTACGAGCAGTACTTC
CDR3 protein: CASKGQTYEQYF

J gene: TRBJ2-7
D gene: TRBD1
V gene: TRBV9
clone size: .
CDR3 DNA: TGTGCCAGCAGCAGGACAGGGCTTGAAAGCGAGCAGTACTTC
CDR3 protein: CASSRTGLESEQYF

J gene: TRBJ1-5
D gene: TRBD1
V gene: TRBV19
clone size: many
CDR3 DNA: TGTGCCAGTAGTATAGAAGGGGGGACAGGGTTCAGTCTGCCCCAGCATTTT
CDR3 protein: CASSIEGGTGFSLPQHF

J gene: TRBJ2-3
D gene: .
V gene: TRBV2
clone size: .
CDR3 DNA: TGTGCCAGCAGTGTAACGGGAGTCACAGATACGCAGTATTTT
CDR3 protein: CASSVTGVTDTQYF

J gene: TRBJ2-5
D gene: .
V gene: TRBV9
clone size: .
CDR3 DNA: TGTGCCAGCAGCGTAGGGGATGGGGAGACCCAGTACTTC
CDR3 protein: CASSVGDGETQYF

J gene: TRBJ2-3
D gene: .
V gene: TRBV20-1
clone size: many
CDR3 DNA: TGCAGTGCTAGAGATTGGGAGCGGGTGGGGACAGATACGCAGTATTTT
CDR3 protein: CSARDWERVGTDTQYF

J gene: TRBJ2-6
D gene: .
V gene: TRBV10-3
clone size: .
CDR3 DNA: TGTGCCATCAGTGGGCTCGGGAGCTCTGGGGCCAACGTCCTGACTTTC
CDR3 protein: CAISGLGSSGANVLTF

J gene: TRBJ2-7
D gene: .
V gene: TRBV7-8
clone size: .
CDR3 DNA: TGTGCCAGCAGCTTACCTCTTGAGACTGCCAACTACGAGCAGTACTTC
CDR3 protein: CASSLPLETANYEQYF

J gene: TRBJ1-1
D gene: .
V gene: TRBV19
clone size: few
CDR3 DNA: TGTGCCAGTAGTCTTAACTCGAACACTGAAGCTTTCTTT
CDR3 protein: CASSLNSNTEAFF

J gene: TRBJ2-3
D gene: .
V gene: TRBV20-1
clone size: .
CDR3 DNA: TGCAGTGCTAGAGATCCCCAAGCAGCCCAGTATTTT
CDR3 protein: CSARDPQAAQYF

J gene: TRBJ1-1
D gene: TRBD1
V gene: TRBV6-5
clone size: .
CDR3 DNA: TGTGCCAACAGTTCGACCGGGACAGGGGGCACTGAAGCTTTCTTT
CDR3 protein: CANSSTGTGGTEAFF

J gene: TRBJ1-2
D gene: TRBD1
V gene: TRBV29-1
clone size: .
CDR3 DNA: TGCAGCGTGGCCGGGACAGGGACGTATGGCTACACCTTC
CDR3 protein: CSVAGTGTYGYTF

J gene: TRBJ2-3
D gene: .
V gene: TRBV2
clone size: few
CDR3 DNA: TGTGCCAGCAGTGAGGGGTTCTCAGATACGCAGTATTTT
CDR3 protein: CASSEGFSDTQYF

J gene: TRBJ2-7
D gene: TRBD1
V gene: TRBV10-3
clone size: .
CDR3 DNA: TGTGCCATCAGTGGGGCCGGGACAGCTACCTACGAGCAGTACTTC
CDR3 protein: CAISGAGTATYEQYF

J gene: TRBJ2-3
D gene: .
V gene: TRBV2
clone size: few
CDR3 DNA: TGTGCCAGCAGTGTCAGCCGCACAGATACGCAGTATTTT
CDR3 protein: CASSVSRTDTQYF

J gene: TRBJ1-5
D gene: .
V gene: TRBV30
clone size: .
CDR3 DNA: TGTGCCTGGAGTGAACAGGGTAGTGAGCCCCAGCATTTT
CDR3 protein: CAWSEQGSEPQHF

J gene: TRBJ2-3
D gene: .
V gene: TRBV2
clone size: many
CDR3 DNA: TGTGCCAGCAGAAGGGGGGGCCCTACCCCAGATACGCAGTATTTT
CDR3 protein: CASRRGGPTPDTQYF

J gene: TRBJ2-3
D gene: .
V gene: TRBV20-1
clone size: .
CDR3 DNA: TGCAGTGCTAGAGATCACACTAGCCCCATGGGTTATACGCAGTATTTT
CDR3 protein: CSARDHTSPMGYTQYF

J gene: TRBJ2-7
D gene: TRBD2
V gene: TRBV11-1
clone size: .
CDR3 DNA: TGTGCCAGCAGCTTAGCCAGGGAGGGTAAAGAACTGAACGAGCAGTACTTC
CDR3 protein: CASSLAREGKELNEQYF

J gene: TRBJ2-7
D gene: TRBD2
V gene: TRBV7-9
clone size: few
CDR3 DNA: TGTGCCAGCAGCTTAGACCCTAGCGGGACCTACGAGCAGTACTTC
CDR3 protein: CASSLDPSGTYEQYF

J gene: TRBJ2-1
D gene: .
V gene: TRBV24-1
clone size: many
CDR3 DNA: TGTGCCACCAGTGATCACCCCCACAATGAGCAGTTCTTC
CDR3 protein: CATSDHPHNEQFF

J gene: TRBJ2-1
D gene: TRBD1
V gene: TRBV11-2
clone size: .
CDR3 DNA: TGTGCCAGCAGCTTACAGGGGGACAGTTACAATGAGCAGTTCTTC
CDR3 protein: CASSLQGDSYNEQFF

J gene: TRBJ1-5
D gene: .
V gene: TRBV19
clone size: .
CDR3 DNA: TGTGCCAGTAGTATAGATGTCACACGGCCCCAGCATTTT
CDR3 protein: CASSIDVTRPQHF

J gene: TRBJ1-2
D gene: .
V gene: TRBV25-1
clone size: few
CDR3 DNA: TGTGCCAGCAGTGAACCCCCGTATGGCTACACCTTC
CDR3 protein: CASSEPPYGYTF

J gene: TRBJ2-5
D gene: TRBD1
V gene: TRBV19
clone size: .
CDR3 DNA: TGTGCCAGTAGTACAGGGGGCGAGGGAAGAGAGACCCAGTACTTC
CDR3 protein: CASSTGGEGRETQYF

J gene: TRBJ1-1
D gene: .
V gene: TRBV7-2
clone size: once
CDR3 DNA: TGTGCCAGCAGCTTAGTGCTGGGCGGGAACGCTGAAGCTTTCTTT
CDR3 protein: CASSLVLGGNAEAFF

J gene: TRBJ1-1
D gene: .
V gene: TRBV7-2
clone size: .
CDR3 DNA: TGTGCCAGCAGCCAAGAAGGGGCCACTGAAGCTTTCTTT
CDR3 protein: CASSQEGATEAFF

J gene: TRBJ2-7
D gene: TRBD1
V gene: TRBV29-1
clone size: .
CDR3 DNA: TGCAGCGTTGACCTAGGAGGGACAGGGGGCACGCAGTACTTC
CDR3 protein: CSVDLGGTGGTQYF

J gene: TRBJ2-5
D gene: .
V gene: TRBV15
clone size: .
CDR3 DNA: TGTGCCACCAGCAGAGTTCCAGCGGGCCAAGAGACCCAGTACTTC
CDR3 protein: CATSRVPAGQETQYF

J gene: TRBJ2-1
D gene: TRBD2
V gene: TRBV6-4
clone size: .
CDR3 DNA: TGTGCCAGCAGTGGCGATAGCGGGGGGCCCTACAATGAGCAGTTCTTC
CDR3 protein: CASSGDSGGPYNEQFF

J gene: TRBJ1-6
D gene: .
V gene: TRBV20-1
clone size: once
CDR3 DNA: TGCAGTGCTAGGCCCCAGGGATCCTATAATTCACCCCTCCACTTT
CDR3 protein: CSARPQGSYNSPLHF

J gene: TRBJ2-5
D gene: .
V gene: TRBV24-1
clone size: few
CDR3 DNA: TGTGCCACCAGTGATTTCCCCGAGACCCAGTACTTC
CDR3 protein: CATSDFPETQYF

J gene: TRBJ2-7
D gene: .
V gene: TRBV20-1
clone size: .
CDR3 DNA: TGCAGTGGAGGGGGGAGCCTCCCCTACGAGCAGTACTTC
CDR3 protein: CSGGGSLPYEQYF

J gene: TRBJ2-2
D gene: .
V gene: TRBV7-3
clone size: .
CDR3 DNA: TGTGCCAGCAGCCCAGGGCGGGGGGAGCTGTTTTTT
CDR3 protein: CASSPGRGELFF

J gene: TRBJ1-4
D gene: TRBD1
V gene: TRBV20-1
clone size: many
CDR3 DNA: TGCAGTGCTTTGGCCCTTCAGGGGGCGCGAGAAAAACTGTTTTTT
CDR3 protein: CSALALQGAREKLFF

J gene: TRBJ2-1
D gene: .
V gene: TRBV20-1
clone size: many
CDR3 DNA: TGCAGTGCTAGAAGGGCGCGGGATGAGCAGTTCTTC
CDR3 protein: CSARRARDEQFF

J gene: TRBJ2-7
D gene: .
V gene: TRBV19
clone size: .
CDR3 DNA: TGTGCCAGTAGTATTCCCAACCGAGGTGCCTACGAGCAGTACTTC
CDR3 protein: CASSIPNRGAYEQYF

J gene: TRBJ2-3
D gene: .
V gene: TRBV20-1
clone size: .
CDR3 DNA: TGCAGTGCTGACGCAGATACGCAGTATTTT
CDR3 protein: CSADADTQYF

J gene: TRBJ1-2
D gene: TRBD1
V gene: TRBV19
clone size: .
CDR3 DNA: TGTGCCACCACAAGGACAGGGACTGGCTACACCTTC
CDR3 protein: CATTRTGTGYTF

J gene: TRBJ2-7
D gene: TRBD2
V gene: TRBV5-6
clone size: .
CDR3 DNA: TGTGCCAGCAGCTTGATGAGCGGGAGGTCCCCCTACGAGCAGTACTTC
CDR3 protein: CASSLMSGRSPYEQYF

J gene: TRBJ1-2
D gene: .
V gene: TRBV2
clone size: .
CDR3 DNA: TGTGCCAGGTCGGAGGAGAACTATGGCTACACCTTC
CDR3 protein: CARSEENYGYTF

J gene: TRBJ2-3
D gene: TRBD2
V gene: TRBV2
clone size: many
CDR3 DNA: TGTGCCAGCATAAACCGGGGGGGAGATACGCAGTATTTT
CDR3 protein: CASINRGGDTQYF

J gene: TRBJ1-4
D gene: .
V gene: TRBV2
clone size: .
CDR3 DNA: TGTGCCAGCACCCGGGACAAGAATGAAAAACTGTTTTTT
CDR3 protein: CASTRDKNEKLFF

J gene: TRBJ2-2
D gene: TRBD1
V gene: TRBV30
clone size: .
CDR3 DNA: TGTGCCTGGAAATTCGGTGACAGGGATGACGGGGAGCTGTTTTTT
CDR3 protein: CAWKFGDRDDGELFF

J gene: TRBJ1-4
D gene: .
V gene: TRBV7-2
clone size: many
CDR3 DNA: TGTGCCAGCAGCCCCGGCCCGTCATCCGACGATGAAAAACTGTTTTTT
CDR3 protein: CASSPGPSSDDEKLFF

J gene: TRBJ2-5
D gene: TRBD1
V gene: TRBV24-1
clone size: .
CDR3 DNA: TGTGCCACCAGTGACTCGACAGGGCTTGGAAAGACCCAGTACTTC
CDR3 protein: CATSDSTGLGKTQYF

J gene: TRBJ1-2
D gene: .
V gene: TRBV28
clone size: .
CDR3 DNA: TGTGCCACCAGAGGGGACCGCCTTATCTATGGCTACACCTTC
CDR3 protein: CATRGDRLIYGYTF

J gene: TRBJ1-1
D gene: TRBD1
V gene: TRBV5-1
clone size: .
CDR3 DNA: TGCGCCAGCAGCTTGACGGGGACAGGGAACACTGAAGCTTTCTTT
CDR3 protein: CASSLTGTGNTEAFF

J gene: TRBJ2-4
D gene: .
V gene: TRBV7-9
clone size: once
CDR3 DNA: TGTGCCAGCAGCCTAAGGGCAGCAGGGGTGGACATTCAGTACTTC
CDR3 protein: CASSLRAAGVDIQYF

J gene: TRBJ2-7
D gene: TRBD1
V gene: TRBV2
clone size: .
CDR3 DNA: TGTGCCAGCAGGAAGACAGGGAGCTCCTACGAGCAGTACTTC
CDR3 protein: CASRKTGSSYEQYF

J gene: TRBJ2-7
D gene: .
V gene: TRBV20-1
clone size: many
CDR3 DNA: TGCAGTGCTAGATCGGGACGGCTCTCCTACGAGCAGTACTTC
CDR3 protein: CSARSGRLSYEQYF

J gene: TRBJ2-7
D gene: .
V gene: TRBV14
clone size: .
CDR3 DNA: TGTGCCAGCAGATCCCAGGGGCCCTACTACGAGCAGTACTTC
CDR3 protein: CASRSQGPYYEQYF

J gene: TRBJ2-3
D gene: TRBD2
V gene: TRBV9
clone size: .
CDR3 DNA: TGTGCCAGCAGCGTTACTAGCGGGGGGGCCAGGGTGACAGATACGCAGTATTTT
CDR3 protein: CASSVTSGGARVTDTQYF

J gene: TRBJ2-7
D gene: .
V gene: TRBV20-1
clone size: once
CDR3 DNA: TGCAGTGCCCCCGACGGATACGAGCAGTACTTC
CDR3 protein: CSAPDGYEQYF

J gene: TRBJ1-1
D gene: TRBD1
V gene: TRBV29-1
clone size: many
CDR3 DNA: TGCAGCGTTAGGAGGGCAGGGGGCACTGAAGCTTTCTTT
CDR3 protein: CSVRRAGGTEAFF

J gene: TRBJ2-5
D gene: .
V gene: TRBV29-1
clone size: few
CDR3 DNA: TGCAGCGTTTCCAGTACAGAGACCCAGTACTTC
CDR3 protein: CSVSSTETQYF